This TCR beta chain comes out of a study of Graves' ophthalmopathy and Graves' hyperthyroidism. The table lists this clonotype with many counts. If patients had other autoimmune diseases, uncontrolled infections, pregnancy or lactation, they were excluded. PBMCs came from less than 13 ml of fresh peripheral blood. Researchers took RNA transcripts and amplified TCR beta CDR3 regions from them. HTBI primers served in a first-round RT-PCR, which a second-round multiplex PCR followed. One entry per CDR3 protein results from TCRdb running MiXCR on the multiplex PCR reads. The sample lists over 500,000 distinct CDR3 sequences; 20% to 25% were seen once. With 8 bases removed from V and 6 bases from J, the gap between germline ends came to 11 bases. This CDR3 contains 12 residues.

This TCR was recovered from a woman under 30 with stable Graves' hyperthyroidism. Some clones in this sample may be carry-over from other donors' samples. Material for sequencing was peripheral blood. V usage is TRBV12-3 or TRBV12-4 and J usage is TRBJ1-5; no firm D call. The CDR3, as DNA: TGTGCCAGCTTAAGGTGGGGTCAGCCCCAGCATTTT. It yields the protein CASLRWGQPQHF.